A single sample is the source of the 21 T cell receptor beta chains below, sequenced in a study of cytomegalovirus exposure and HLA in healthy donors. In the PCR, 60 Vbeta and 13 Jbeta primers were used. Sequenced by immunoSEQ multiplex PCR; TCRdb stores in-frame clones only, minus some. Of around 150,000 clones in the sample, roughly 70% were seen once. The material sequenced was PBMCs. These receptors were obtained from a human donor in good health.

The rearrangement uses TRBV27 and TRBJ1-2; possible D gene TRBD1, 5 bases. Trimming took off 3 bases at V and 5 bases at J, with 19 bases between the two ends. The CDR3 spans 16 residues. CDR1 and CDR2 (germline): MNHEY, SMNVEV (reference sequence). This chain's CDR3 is CASSLGGRTTSYGYTF. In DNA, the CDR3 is TGTGCCAGCAGTTTGGGGGGACGGACGACTTCGTATGGCTACACCTTC.

The CDR3 loop reads CAISEQTGMASYTF. CDR3 nucleotide sequence: TGTGCCATCAGTGAGCAGACAGGGATGGCTAGCTACACCTTC. This chain uses TRBV10-3 with TRBJ1-2, with 7 bases lining up with TRBD1. V lost 2 bases and J lost 9; bases outside the gene matches: 9. From germline, CDR1 is ENHRY and CDR2 SYGVKD. This CDR3 region has 14 residues.

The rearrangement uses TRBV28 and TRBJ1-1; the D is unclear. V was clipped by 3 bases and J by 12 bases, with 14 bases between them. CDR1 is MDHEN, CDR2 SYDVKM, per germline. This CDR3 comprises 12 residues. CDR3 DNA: TGTGCCAGCAGTTTCCGGAAGGGAGAGCCTTTCTTT. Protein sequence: CASSFRKGEPFF.

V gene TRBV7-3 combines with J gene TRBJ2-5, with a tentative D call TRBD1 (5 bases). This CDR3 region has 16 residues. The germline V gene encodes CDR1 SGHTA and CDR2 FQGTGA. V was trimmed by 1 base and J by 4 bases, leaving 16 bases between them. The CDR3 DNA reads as TGTGCCAGCAGCTTAAAAGGGGCCGGTAGAAGAGAGACCCAGTACTTC. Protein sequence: CASSLKGAGRRETQYF.

The CDR3 reads CASGPTSGQETQYF. CDR3 in DNA: TGTGCCAGCGGGCCCACTAGCGGCCAAGAGACCCAGTACTTC. The rearrangement joins TRBV18 to TRBJ2-5; TRBD2 matches 8 bases. The CDR3 is made up of 14 amino acids. Germline lookup yields CDR1 KGHSH and CDR2 LQKENI. V dropped 8 bases and J dropped 1; count of bases not matched to a gene: 6.

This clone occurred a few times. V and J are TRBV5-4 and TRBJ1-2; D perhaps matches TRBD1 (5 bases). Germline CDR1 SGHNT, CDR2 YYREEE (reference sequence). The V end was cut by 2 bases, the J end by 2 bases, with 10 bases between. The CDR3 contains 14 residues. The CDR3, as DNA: TGTGCCAGCAGCTTAGGAGGGGACAACTATGGCTACACCTTC. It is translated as CASSLGGDNYGYTF.

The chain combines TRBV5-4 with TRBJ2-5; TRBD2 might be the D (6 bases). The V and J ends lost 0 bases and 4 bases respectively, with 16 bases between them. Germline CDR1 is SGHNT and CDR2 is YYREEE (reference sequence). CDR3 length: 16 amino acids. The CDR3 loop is CASSLGAGRGGETQYF. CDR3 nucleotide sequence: TGTGCCAGCAGCTTGGGGGCCGGTAGGGGAGGAGAGACCCAGTACTTC.

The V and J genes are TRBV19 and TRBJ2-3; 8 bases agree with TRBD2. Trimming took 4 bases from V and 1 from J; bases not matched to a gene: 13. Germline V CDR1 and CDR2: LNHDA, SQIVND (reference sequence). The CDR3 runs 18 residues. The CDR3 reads CASSTLALSGSRTDTQYF. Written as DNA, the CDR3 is TGTGCCAGTAGTACCCTCGCCCTAAGCGGGAGTCGCACAGATACGCAGTATTTT.

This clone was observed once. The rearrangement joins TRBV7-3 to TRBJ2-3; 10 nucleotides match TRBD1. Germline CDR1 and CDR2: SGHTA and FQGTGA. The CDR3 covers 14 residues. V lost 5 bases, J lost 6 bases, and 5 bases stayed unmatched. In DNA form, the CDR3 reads TGTGCCAGCAGCCGGGACAGGGGTTCCGATACGCAGTATTTT. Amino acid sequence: CASSRDRGSDTQYF. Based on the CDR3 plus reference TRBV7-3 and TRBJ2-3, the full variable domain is GAGVSQTPSNKVTEKGKYVELRCDPISGHTALYWYRQSLGQGPEFLIYFQGTGAADDSGLPNDRFFAVRPEGSVSTLKIQRTERGDSAVYLCASSRDRGSDTQYFGPGTRLTVL.

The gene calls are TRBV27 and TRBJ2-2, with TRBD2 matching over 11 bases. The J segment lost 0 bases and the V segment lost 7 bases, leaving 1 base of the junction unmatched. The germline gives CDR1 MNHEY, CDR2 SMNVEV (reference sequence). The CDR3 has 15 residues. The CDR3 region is CASTGLAANTGELFF. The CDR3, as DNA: TGTGCCAGCACGGGACTAGCGGCGAACACCGGGGAGCTGTTTTTT.

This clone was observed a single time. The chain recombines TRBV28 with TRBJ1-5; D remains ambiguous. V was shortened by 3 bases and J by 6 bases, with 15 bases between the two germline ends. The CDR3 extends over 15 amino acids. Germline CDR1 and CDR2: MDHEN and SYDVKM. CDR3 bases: TGTGCCAGCAGTTTGGCCCTTACGAAAATTCAGCCCCAGCATTTT. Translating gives CASSLALTKIQPQHF.

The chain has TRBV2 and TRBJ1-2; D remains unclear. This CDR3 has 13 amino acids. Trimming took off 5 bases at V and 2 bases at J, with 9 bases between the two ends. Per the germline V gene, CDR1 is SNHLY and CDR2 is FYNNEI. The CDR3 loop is CASSPSDNYGYTF. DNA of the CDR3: TGTGCCAGCAGTCCCAGCGACAACTATGGCTACACCTTC.

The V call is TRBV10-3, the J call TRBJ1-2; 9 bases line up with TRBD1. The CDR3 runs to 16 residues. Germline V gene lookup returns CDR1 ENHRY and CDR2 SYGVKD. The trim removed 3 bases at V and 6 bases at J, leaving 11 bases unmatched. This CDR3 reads CAISDPGQGAMDGYTF. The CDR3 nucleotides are TGTGCCATCAGTGACCCGGGACAGGGAGCTATGGATGGCTACACCTTC.

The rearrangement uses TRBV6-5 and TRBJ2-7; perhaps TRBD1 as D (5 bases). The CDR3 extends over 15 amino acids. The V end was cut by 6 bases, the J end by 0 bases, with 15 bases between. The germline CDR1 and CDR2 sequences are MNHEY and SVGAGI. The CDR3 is CASSSGPSSSYEQYF. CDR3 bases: TGTGCCAGCAGCTCAGGGCCCTCGAGCTCCTACGAGCAGTACTTC.

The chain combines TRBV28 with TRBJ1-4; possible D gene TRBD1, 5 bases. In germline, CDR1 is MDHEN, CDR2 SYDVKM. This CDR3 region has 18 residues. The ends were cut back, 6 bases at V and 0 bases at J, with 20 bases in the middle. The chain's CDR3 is CASSPPSTVAATNEKLFF. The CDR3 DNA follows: TGTGCCAGCAGCCCCCCCTCGACAGTGGCTGCAACTAATGAAAAACTGTTTTTT.

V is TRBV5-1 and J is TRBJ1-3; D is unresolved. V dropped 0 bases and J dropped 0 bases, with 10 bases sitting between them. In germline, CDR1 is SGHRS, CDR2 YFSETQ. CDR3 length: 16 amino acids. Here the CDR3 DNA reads TGCGCCAGCAGCTTGGAGGCCGGCGGCTCTGGAAACACCATATATTTT. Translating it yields CASSLEAGGSGNTIYF.

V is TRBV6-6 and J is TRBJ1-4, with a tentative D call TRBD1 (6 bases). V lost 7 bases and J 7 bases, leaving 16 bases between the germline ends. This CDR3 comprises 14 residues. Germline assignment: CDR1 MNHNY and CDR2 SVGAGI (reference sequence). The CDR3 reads CASNPTGRGEKLFF. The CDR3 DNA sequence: TGTGCCAGCAACCCGACAGGAAGGGGTGAAAAACTGTTTTTT.

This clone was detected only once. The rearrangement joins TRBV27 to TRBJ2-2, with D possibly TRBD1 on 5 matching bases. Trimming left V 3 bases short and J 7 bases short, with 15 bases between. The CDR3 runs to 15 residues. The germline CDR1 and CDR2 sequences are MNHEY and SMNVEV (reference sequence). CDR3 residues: CASSFGQGTNGELFF. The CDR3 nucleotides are TGTGCCAGCAGTTTCGGGCAGGGAACGAACGGGGAGCTGTTTTTT.

The CDR3 loop is CASSLMLQTGGGDTQYF. In DNA form, the CDR3 reads TGTGCCAGCAGTTTAATGTTGCAGACAGGGGGAGGGGATACGCAGTATTTT. This rearrangement joins TRBV28 to TRBJ2-3; 9 nucleotides agree with TRBD1. V lost 2 bases and J lost 6; bases outside the gene matches: 12. This CDR3 is built from 17 residues. CDR1 and CDR2 (germline): MDHEN, SYDVKM.

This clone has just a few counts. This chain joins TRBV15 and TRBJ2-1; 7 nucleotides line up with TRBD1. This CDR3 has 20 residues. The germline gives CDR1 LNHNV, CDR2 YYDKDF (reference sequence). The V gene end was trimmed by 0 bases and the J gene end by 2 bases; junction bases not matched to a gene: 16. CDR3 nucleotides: TGTGCCACCAGCAGAGATTCCCCCAACTCCGGGACAGCCACCTACAATGAGCAGTTCTTC. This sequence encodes CATSRDSPNSGTATYNEQFF.

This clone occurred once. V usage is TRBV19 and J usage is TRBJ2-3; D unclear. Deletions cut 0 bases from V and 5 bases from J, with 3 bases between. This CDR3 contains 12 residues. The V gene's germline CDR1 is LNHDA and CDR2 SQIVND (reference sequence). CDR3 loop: CASSIDLDTQYF. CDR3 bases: TGTGCCAGTAGTATAGACTTAGATACGCAGTATTTT.